Below, 27 T cell receptor beta chains from the same sample are listed, as sequenced in a study of OX40 agonist ivuxolimab in advanced cancers. Some clones are missing from TCRdb's copy, which holds only in-frame ones; the method was immunoSEQ multiplex PCR. The repertoire holds about 46,000 clones, with approximately 83% as singletons. Sequenced material: CD4+ or CD8+ T cells sorted from blood, taken in a trial of the OX40 agonist ivuxolimab. These receptors were collected from an adult with an advanced solid tumor such as melanoma, head and neck, liver or kidney cancer.

The chain employs TRBV18 and TRBJ1-1; D unclear. The germline CDR1 and CDR2 sequences are KGHSH and LQKENI. The CDR3 covers 13 residues. V shed 0 bases and J shed 4 bases, with 6 bases lying between them. As DNA, the CDR3 is TGTGCCAGCTCACCACCGGGGAGCACTGAAGCTTTCTTT. This encodes CASSPPGSTEAFF.

The rearrangement uses TRBV30 and TRBJ1-1, with a tentative D call TRBD1 (5 bases). The length of the CDR3 is 13 residues. From germline, CDR1 is GTSNPN and CDR2 SVGIG (reference sequence). Trimming removed 2 bases from V and 2 bases from J, with 9 bases in between. The CDR3, as DNA: TGTGCCTGGAGTAGACAGTTAAACACTGAAGCTTTCTTT. Protein sequence: CAWSRQLNTEAFF.

The chain has TRBV29-1 and TRBJ2-2; either TRBD1 or TRBD2 may fit D (7 bases each). V lost 3 bases, J lost 6 bases, and 14 bases lay in between. Germline lookup yields CDR1 SQVTM and CDR2 ANQGSEA. This CDR3 has 14 amino acids. The CDR3 region is CSVDGRGGAGELFF. The DNA for the CDR3 is TGCAGCGTTGATGGCAGGGGGGGAGCCGGGGAGCTGTTTTTT.

The chain carries TRBV27 and TRBJ1-6, with D uncertain. Germline V lookup: CDR1 MNHEY, CDR2 SMNVEV (reference sequence). Trimming pared 5 bases from V and 7 bases from J, leaving 15 bases between. The CDR3 covers 15 residues. In DNA, the CDR3 is TGTGCCAGCAGTCTCCGATCACAGCCGAATTCACCCCTCCACTTT. It translates to CASSLRSQPNSPLHF.

The V gene is TRBV6-5, the J gene TRBJ2-5; tentative D call: TRBD1 (6 bases). V was cut by 5 bases and J by 2 bases, with 9 bases left in between. CDR3 length: 13 residues. The germline CDR1 and CDR2 sequences are MNHEY and SVGAGI. The CDR3 sequence: CASSPDRQETQYF. CDR3 nucleotide sequence: TGTGCCAGCAGTCCCGACAGGCAAGAGACCCAGTACTTC.

The CDR3 bases are TGTGCCAGCAGTTCAGTAAACTATGGCTACACCTTC. Translation gives CASSSVNYGYTF. The rearrangement uses TRBV2 and TRBJ1-2; no clear D gene. In germline, CDR1 is SNHLY, CDR2 FYNNEI. With 5 bases removed from V and 2 bases from J, the gap between germline ends came to 6 bases. This CDR3 comprises 12 residues. The complete variable domain, with remaining parts taken from reference TRBV2 and TRBJ1-2, reads EPEVTQTPSHQVTQMGQEVILRCVPISNHLYFYWYRQILGQKVEFLVSFYNNEISEKSEIFDDQFSVERPDGSNFTLKIRSTKLEDSAMYFCASSSVNYGYTFGSGTRLTVV.

CDR3 sequence (DNA): TGTGCCAGCCATGGGACGGGGACTAGGTCCTACGAGCAGTACTTC. Its translation: CASHGTGTRSYEQYF. The chain recombines TRBV27 with TRBJ2-7, with TRBD2 matching 8 bases. CDR3 length equals 15 residues. V trimming: 8 bases; J trimming: 1 base; junction bases outside the gene matches: 10. Germline CDR1 reads MNHEY; CDR2 reads SMNVEV (reference sequence).

The CDR3 spells CASSDRGPGYNSPLHF. CDR3 nucleotide sequence: TGTGCCAGCAGCGACAGGGGGCCGGGGTATAATTCACCCCTCCACTTT. This chain connects TRBV6-4 to TRBJ1-6; 10 positions agree with TRBD1. With 6 bases clipped from V and 4 bases from J, the junction kept 6 bases outside the gene matches. Germline-derived CDR1 and CDR2 are MRHNA and SNTAGT. The CDR3 is 16 residues long.

This clone was observed once. Within the sample, other DNA sequences also encode this same CDR3. J is TRBJ2-2 and V is TRBV7-7; D may be TRBD1 or TRBD2 (5 bases each). With 4 bases removed from V and 2 bases from J, the gap between germline ends came to 14 bases. This CDR3 contains 16 residues. Per the germline V gene, CDR1 is SSHAT and CDR2 is FNYEAQ (reference sequence). CDR3 in DNA: TGTGCCAGCAGCTCGGGGCGGTTGATAAACACCGGGGAGCTGTTTTTT. It specifies CASSSGRLINTGELFF.

In this sample, this clone turned up once. The J gene is TRBJ1-1, the V gene TRBV6-6; no reliable D call. V shed 9 bases and J shed 8 bases, with 10 bases lying between them. Germline assignment: CDR1 MNHNY and CDR2 SVGAGI (reference sequence). The CDR3 totals 10 residues. Here the CDR3 DNA reads TGTGCCAGTGGCCGAGAAGAAGCTTTCTTT. Translated: CASGREEAFF.

This chain joins TRBV7-8 and TRBJ1-5; a possible D gene is TRBD1 (6 bases). V dropped 4 bases and J dropped 6 bases, with 25 bases sitting between them. This CDR3 is 18 amino acids long. Per germline, CDR1 SGHVS and CDR2 FQNEAQ. The CDR3 loop reads CASSYNIQGVKGGQPQHF. As DNA, the CDR3 is TGTGCCAGCAGCTATAATATACAGGGAGTAAAGGGTGGTCAGCCCCAGCATTTT.

V and J are TRBV6-5 and TRBJ1-4, with no clear D. Trimming removed 5 bases at V and 14 bases at J, with 12 bases between. Germline lookup yields CDR1 MNHEY and CDR2 SVGAGI. This CDR3 has 11 amino acids. CDR3 sequence: CASSEDWGLFF. The CDR3 DNA follows: TGTGCCAGCAGTGAAGACTGGGGTCTGTTTTTT.

J is TRBJ1-6 and V is TRBV7-8; possible D gene TRBD1, 5 bases. Germline loops: CDR1 SGHVS, CDR2 FQNEAQ. There are 15 residues in the CDR3. The germline V and J ends were trimmed by 5 bases and 11 bases, with 19 bases remaining between them. The CDR3 here is CASSQVGVGGAPLHF. The CDR3, as DNA: TGTGCCAGCAGCCAAGTGGGGGTCGGGGGGGCACCCCTCCACTTT.

The chain links TRBV30 to TRBJ2-7; D gene uncertain. V lost 3 bases to trimming and J lost 0 bases, with 9 bases between them. Germline loops: CDR1 GTSNPN, CDR2 SVGIG (reference sequence). This CDR3 spans 13 amino acids. The CDR3 bases are TGTGCCTGGAGCCCTGCCCTCTCCTACGAGCAGTACTTC. Translation: CAWSPALSYEQYF.

The chain employs TRBV5-1 and TRBJ2-5, with 9 bases that match TRBD1. The CDR3 length is 16 residues. With V trimmed by 4 bases and J by 4 bases, 11 bases remained unmatched. Looked up from germline, CDR1 is SGHRS and CDR2 is YFSETQ. CDR3 coding DNA: TGCGCCAGCAGCCTTGGGGACAGGGAGGAAGCAGAGACCCAGTACTTC. Translation gives CASSLGDREEAETQYF. Full variable domain (outside the CDR3, taken from reference TRBV5-1 and TRBJ2-5): KAGVTQTPRYLIKTRGQQVTLSCSPISGHRSVSWYQQTPGQGLQFLFEYFSETQRNKGNFPGRFSGRQFSNSRSEMNVSTLELGDSALYLCASSLGDREEAETQYFGPGTRLLVL.

In DNA, the CDR3 is TGTGCCAGCAGTGTCGAACAGGGGGCGTACAATGAGCAGTTCTTC. Its protein is CASSVEQGAYNEQFF. The chain employs TRBV6-4 and TRBJ2-1, with 9 bases that match TRBD1. The CDR3 has 15 amino acids. Germline V gene sequence: CDR1 MRHNA, CDR2 SNTAGT. V was clipped by 4 bases and J by 4 bases; unmatched bases: 5.

V is TRBV16 and J is TRBJ1-2; D call uncertain. The germline gives CDR1 KGHSY, CDR2 FQNENV. The CDR3 loop spans 12 amino acids. Trimming cost V 0 bases and J 8 bases, with 7 bases left between them. CDR3 coding DNA: TGTGCCAGCAGCCAATCAAGGAGCGGCTACACCTTC. Protein sequence: CASSQSRSGYTF.

Written as DNA, the CDR3 is TGTGCCAGCAGCGCTCCCGGGACATCTTATTCACCCCTCCACTTT. As protein: CASSAPGTSYSPLHF. V and J are TRBV7-9 and TRBJ1-6, with a weak D call TRBD1 (6 bases). Germline-derived CDR1 and CDR2 are SEHNR and FQNEAQ (reference sequence). Trimming pared 5 bases from V and 8 bases from J, leaving 16 bases between. This CDR3 spans 15 amino acids.

V is TRBV5-6 and J is TRBJ1-3; D uncertain. This CDR3 region has 13 residues. V lost 0 bases to trimming and J lost 4 bases, with 5 bases between them. CDR1 SGHDT and CDR2 YYEEEE come from the germline V gene. The CDR3 loop reads CASSLVAGNTIYF. CDR3 coding DNA: TGTGCCAGCAGCTTGGTCGCCGGAAACACCATATATTTT.

V usage is TRBV7-9 and J usage is TRBJ1-1; 7 bases are shared with TRBD1. The CDR3 consists of 11 residues. The V gene's germline CDR1 is SEHNR and CDR2 FQNEAQ (reference sequence). V trimming: 7 bases; J trimming: 7 bases; junction bases outside the gene matches: 3. The chain's CDR3 is CASNRDSEAFF. The CDR3 DNA is TGTGCCAGCAACCGGGACAGTGAAGCTTTCTTT.

CDR3 in amino acids: CASSPWAGGGGNTIYF. The CDR3 DNA sequence: TGCGCCAGCAGCCCGTGGGCAGGGGGTGGTGGAAACACCATATATTTT. The V gene is TRBV4-3, the J gene TRBJ1-3; 7 bases are a match to TRBD1. V gave up 4 bases and J gave up 3 bases; unmatched junction bases: 9. The CDR3 extends over 16 amino acids. From germline, CDR1 is LGHNA and CDR2 YSLEER.

The chain recombines TRBV19 with TRBJ1-1; D remains ambiguous. The V gene lost 3 bases and the J gene lost 5 bases, with 19 bases spanning the gap. In germline, CDR1 is LNHDA, CDR2 SQIVND (reference sequence). The CDR3 is 16 residues long. Here the CDR3 DNA reads TGTGCCAGTAGTATGGTCAGCGCCTCCGATTTTACTGAAGCTTTCTTT. Translating gives CASSMVSASDFTEAFF.

In its sample, this clone was seen once. CDR3 protein: CASSSTGNRIAFF. The CDR3 DNA reads as TGTGCCAGCAGTTCAACAGGGAATCGGATAGCTTTCTTT. The chain recombines TRBV6-5 with TRBJ1-1; TRBD1 is a possible D gene (6 bases). Germline V gives CDR1 MNHEY, CDR2 SVGAGI. V lost 4 bases and J 10 bases, leaving 16 bases between the germline ends. The CDR3 is made up of 13 amino acids.

The chain combines TRBV30 with TRBJ1-2, with no clear D. Trimming pared 4 bases from V and 8 bases from J, leaving 14 bases between. This CDR3 region has 12 residues. Germline V gene lookup returns CDR1 GTSNPN and CDR2 SVGIG (reference sequence). CDR3 amino acids: CAWILVGSGYTF. The CDR3 nucleotides are TGTGCCTGGATACTGGTGGGTAGCGGCTACACCTTC.

The V gene is TRBV7-7, the J gene TRBJ2-7, with TRBD2 matching over 7 bases. Germline lookup yields CDR1 SSHAT and CDR2 FNYEAQ (reference sequence). Losses at the gene ends were 5 bases for V and 4 bases for J; bases not matched to a gene: 8. The CDR3 is made up of 14 amino acids. Here the CDR3 reads CASSPDPGGYEQYF. The DNA for the CDR3 is TGTGCCAGCAGCCCAGACCCGGGAGGTTACGAGCAGTACTTC.

The CDR3 sequence is CASSELAGGGETQYF. CDR3 coding DNA: TGCGCCAGCAGTGAACTAGCGGGGGGCGGGGAGACCCAGTACTTC. The V call is TRBV5-1, the J call TRBJ2-5; 12 bases align to TRBD2. The V gene's germline CDR1 is SGHRS and CDR2 YFSETQ. Trimming cost V 5 bases and J 5 bases; bases outside gene matches: 7. The CDR3 sequence is 15 residues long.

The chain links TRBV2 to TRBJ1-3; 9 nucleotides agree with TRBD1. Per germline, CDR1 SNHLY and CDR2 FYNNEI. The trim removed 4 bases at V and 4 bases at J, leaving 8 bases unmatched. CDR3 size: 16 residues. CDR3 sequence reads: CASSVTGTGRGNTIYF. DNA for the CDR3: TGTGCCAGCAGTGTTACCGGGACAGGGAGAGGAAACACCATATATTTT.